This entry lists 25 T cell receptor beta chains sequenced from one sample in a study of spatial heterogeneity in lung cancer. Study results and caveats: Higher tumor mutation counts went along with higher counts of expanded intratumoral alpha and beta TCRs.

Time point indicated: sample taken at primary tumor resection. No cognate antigen is known for these TCRs. From the 5' RACE reads, TCRdb called clonotypes with MiXCR, one entry per CDR3 protein. The table includes roughly 9,000 distinct CDR3 sequences, around 6.3% detected once. Sample: lung tumor tissue, taken at surgery. The source is a male donor with early-stage non-small cell lung cancer.

Points on this clonotype: This beta chain represents an off-target read in a library built for alpha chains; its size is of limited meaning. This rearrangement joins TRBV7-3 to TRBJ2-3, with 11 bases fitting TRBD2. The CDR3 has 15 residues. CDR1 is SGHTA and CDR2 is FQGTGA in the germline V gene. The V and J ends lost 5 bases and 6 bases, in that order; junction bases with no gene match: 7. The CDR3 loop reads CASSPLAGAWDTQYF. The CDR3 DNA sequence: TGTGCCAGCAGCCCACTAGCGGGAGCTTGGGATACGCAGTATTTT.

Within the sample, this clonotype is medium-sized. This beta chain is off target for a library built for alpha chains, so its abundance means little. This chain uses TRBV11-2 with TRBJ1-6, with 8 bases identical to TRBD1. The trim removed 3 bases at V and 7 bases at J, leaving 5 bases unmatched. Per germline, CDR1 SGHAT and CDR2 FQNNGV. This CDR3 is built from 15 residues. The CDR3 region has the DNA TGTGCCAGCAGCTTGGGGACAGGCCCGAATTCACCCCTCCACTTT. Its translation is CASSLGTGPNSPLHF.

This clonotype was found many times. This beta chain is an off-target read within a library intended for alpha chains, so its frequency means little. The gene calls are TRBV7-2 and TRBJ1-2; weak D call: TRBD1 (6 bases). The CDR3 consists of 16 residues. Germline lookup yields CDR1 SGHTA and CDR2 FQGNSA. Trimming pared 3 bases from V and 5 bases from J, leaving 19 bases between. The DNA for the CDR3 is TGTGCCAGCAGCTTGGACAGTGGTCCTGCTCAGTATGGCTACACCTTC. As protein: CASSLDSGPAQYGYTF.

There are many counts of this clonotype. This beta chain came through as a stray read in a library set up for alpha chains, and its size says little. CDR3 in amino acids: CASSLGGGTEAFF. Here the CDR3 DNA reads TGCGCCAGCAGCTTGGGAGGCGGCACTGAAGCTTTCTTT. The V call is TRBV5-1, the J call TRBJ1-1; no clear D. Germline V gives CDR1 SGHRS, CDR2 YFSETQ. The V gene lost 0 bases and the J gene lost 4 bases, with 7 bases spanning the gap. The CDR3 totals 13 residues.

This clonotype was seen many times. Because this beta chain is a stray read in a library intended to capture alpha chains, its abundance should not be given much weight. The CDR3: CASSIRGSSYNEQFF. CDR3 coding DNA: TGTGCCAGCAGCATACGTGGTAGCTCCTACAATGAGCAGTTCTTC. The V gene is TRBV5-5, the J gene TRBJ2-1; D ambiguous. Deletions cut 4 bases from V and 0 bases from J, with 11 bases between. The CDR3 is 15 amino acids. CDR1 and CDR2 from the germline V gene are SGHKS and YYEKEE (reference sequence).

This clonotype was counted only a few times. This beta chain came through as a stray read in a library set up for alpha chains, and its size says little. The V call is TRBV2, the J call TRBJ1-6, with D possibly TRBD1 on 6 matching bases. The CDR3 spans 13 residues. V was pared by 5 bases and J by 10 bases, with 12 bases between. Germline-derived CDR1 and CDR2 are SNHLY and FYNNEI. The CDR3 region has the DNA TGTGCCAGCAGTCAGGACGGGGGCTCACCCCTCCACTTT. Translated, it gives CASSQDGGSPLHF. Together with reference TRBV2 and TRBJ1-6, the CDR3 gives the full variable domain: EPEVTQTPSHQVTQMGQEVILRCVPISNHLYFYWYRQILGQKVEFLVSFYNNEISEKSEIFDDQFSVERPDGSNFTLKIRSTKLEDSAMYFCASSQDGGSPLHFGNGTRLTVT.

This clonotype came up many times. The library was built for alpha chains, so this beta chain is an off-target read and its size means little. This CDR3 reads CASSPPGGGRAEAFF. The CDR3 DNA reads TGCGCCAGCAGCCCACCTGGGGGGGGAAGAGCTGAAGCTTTCTTT. The V gene is TRBV5-1, the J gene TRBJ1-1; tentatively, D is TRBD1 (5 bases). Trimming left V 4 bases short and J 6 bases short, with 19 bases between. The CDR3 covers 15 residues. Germline V gene data show CDR1 as SGHRS and CDR2 as YFSETQ.

This clonotype showed up many times. For a library built for alpha chains, this beta chain is a stray read; little rests on its size. The chain joins TRBV30 to TRBJ2-3; D is perhaps TRBD2 (6 bases). Germline-derived CDR1 and CDR2 are GTSNPN and SVGIG (reference sequence). This CDR3 contains 14 residues. V shed 2 bases and J shed 2 bases, with 11 bases lying between them. CDR3 protein: CAWSTSGYTDTQYF. The CDR3 DNA sequence: TGTGCCTGGAGTACCAGCGGGTACACAGATACGCAGTATTTT.

This clonotype was seen at least ten times. The library was built for alpha chains, so this beta chain is an off-target read and its size means little. This chain joins TRBV28 and TRBJ1-5; possible D gene TRBD1, 6 bases. Trimming left V 5 bases short and J 4 bases short, with 15 bases between. The germline gives CDR1 MDHEN, CDR2 SYDVKM. The CDR3 totals 15 residues. CDR3 loop: CASSPNTGINQPQHF. The CDR3 DNA reads as TGTGCCAGCAGTCCGAATACAGGGATAAATCAGCCCCAGCATTTT.

Ten or more counts support this clonotype. This beta chain is an unintended read in a library built for alpha chains; its size means little. CDR3 loop: CASSQGTGTEAFF. In DNA form, the CDR3 reads TGTGCCAGCAGCCAGGGGACTGGCACTGAAGCTTTCTTT. The V gene is TRBV3-1, the J gene TRBJ1-1, with D tentatively TRBD1 (5 bases). The CDR3 loop spans 13 amino acids. Per germline, CDR1 LGHDT and CDR2 YNNKEL (reference sequence). V lost 3 bases and J 4 bases, leaving 9 bases between the germline ends.

Regarding this clonotype: This beta chain turned up in a library designed for alpha chains; as an off-target read, its abundance says little. The gene calls are TRBV19 and TRBJ2-1; D unresolved. Germline values: CDR1 LNHDA, CDR2 SQIVND (reference sequence). This CDR3 has 11 amino acids. V was clipped by 6 bases and J by 9 bases, with 9 bases between them. CDR3 sequence reads: CASRMGPEQFF. Here the CDR3 DNA reads TGTGCCAGTAGGATGGGCCCTGAGCAGTTCTTC.

Sample share makes this clonotype medium-sized. The size of this beta chain means little, since it is a stray read in a library made for alpha chains. V and J are TRBV20-1 and TRBJ2-3; D may be TRBD2 (6 bases). The CDR3 sequence is 20 residues long. Trimming removed 0 bases at V and 2 bases at J, with 27 bases between. CDR1 and CDR2 from the germline V gene are DFQATT and SNEGSKA (reference sequence). CDR3 region: CSARDFGRAGKMTSTDTQYF. The CDR3 DNA reads TGCAGTGCTAGAGATTTTGGTCGGGCGGGGAAAATGACTTCCACAGATACGCAGTATTTT.

Ten or more counts support this clonotype. Little can be read into the size of this beta chain, an off-target read in a library designed for alpha chains. J is TRBJ1-6 and V is TRBV27; 8 nucleotides agree with TRBD1. CDR1 MNHEY and CDR2 SMNVEV come from the germline V gene (reference sequence). The CDR3 is made up of 15 amino acids. After removal of 6 bases from V and 7 bases from J, the junction contained 8 bases not matched to a gene. The CDR3 here is CASSLTTGVNSPLHF. For the CDR3, the DNA is TGTGCCAGCAGCTTAACGACAGGGGTGAATTCACCCCTCCACTTT.

By sample share, this clonotype is medium-sized. Since the library was made to target alpha chains, this beta chain is a stray read and its abundance is not meaningful. V usage is TRBV20-1 and J usage is TRBJ1-1; 7 positions match TRBD1. V shed 6 bases and J 4 bases; nucleotides not matched to a gene: 17. Germline CDR1 reads DFQATT; CDR2 reads SNEGSKA (reference sequence). The CDR3 loop spans 16 amino acids. DNA of the CDR3: TGCAGTGCCGGGGGGGGACTAGGGACAGTCACCACTGAAGCTTTCTTT. This encodes CSAGGGLGTVTTEAFF.

This clonotype was seen repeatedly, ten times or more. This beta chain is an off-target read within a library intended for alpha chains, so its frequency means little. The chain carries TRBV15 and TRBJ1-5, with TRBD1 matching 7 bases. V lost 1 base, J lost 8 bases, and 8 bases stayed unmatched. Germline V gene lookup returns CDR1 LNHNV and CDR2 YYDKDF (reference sequence). The CDR3 totals 15 residues. In DNA form, the CDR3 reads TGTGCCACCAGCAGAGGGGTCCAGGGGGAAGAGCCCCAGCATTTT. Translated, it gives CATSRGVQGEEPQHF.

Points on this clonotype: This beta chain is a stray read from a library made for alpha chains; its abundance is not meaningful. The rearrangement uses TRBV14 and TRBJ1-1; D is unresolved. The CDR3 length is 11 residues. Trimming took off 1 base at V and 10 bases at J, with 7 bases between the two ends. The germline gives CDR1 SGHDN, CDR2 FVKESK. CDR3 nucleotide sequence: TGTGCCAGCAGCCAAGGGTGGTTAGCTTTCTTT. Its translation: CASSQGWLAFF.

This clonotype was recorded many times. Since the library was made to target alpha chains, this beta chain is a stray read and its abundance is not meaningful. The V gene is TRBV5-6, the J gene TRBJ2-1; a weak D match, TRBD1 (5 bases). V lost 2 bases, J lost 4 bases, and 13 bases lay in between. The CDR3 extends over 15 amino acids. CDR1 is SGHDT and CDR2 is YYEEEE in the germline V gene. CDR3 DNA sequence: TGTGCCAGCAGCTTAGGACAAATACGATACAATGAGCAGTTCTTC. This gives the protein CASSLGQIRYNEQFF.

This clonotype was recorded many times. A library made for alpha chains picked up this beta chain off target, so its size means little. This rearrangement joins TRBV12-3 or TRBV12-4 to TRBJ2-2; D not resolved. The CDR3 runs to 18 residues. V was trimmed by 8 bases and J by 1 base, leaving 23 bases between them. In nucleotides, the CDR3 is TGTGCCAGCTCCCCGGAGTCCCTCGGCTGGCAGAACACCGGGGAGCTGTTTTTT. Protein product: CASSPESLGWQNTGELFF.

This clonotype has at least ten counts. A read error may account for a junction end that differs from germline. The library was prepared for alpha chains; this beta chain is a stray read, so its frequency means little. The chain is built from TRBV30 and TRBJ1-5, with TRBD1 as a possible D gene (6 bases). Germline V gives CDR1 GTSNPN, CDR2 SVGIG (reference sequence). CDR3 length equals 13 residues. This CDR3 is CAWSVQGNQPQHF. The CDR3 DNA reads as TGTGCCTGGAGTGTACAGGGCAACCAGCCCCAGCATTTT.

This clonotype was detected ten times or more. As an off-target read in a library built for alpha chains, this beta chain has a frequency of little significance. The chain links TRBV5-4 to TRBJ2-3, with 7 nucleotides matching TRBD2. In germline, CDR1 is SGHNT, CDR2 YYREEE (reference sequence). The trim removed 1 base at V and 2 bases at J, leaving 7 bases unmatched. The length of the CDR3 is 16 residues. The CDR3 protein is CASSLLSGGPTDTQYF. The CDR3 DNA reads TGTGCCAGCAGCTTGTTATCGGGAGGACCCACAGATACGCAGTATTTT.

This clonotype was observed many times. This beta chain is off target for a library built for alpha chains, so its abundance means little. The V call is TRBV6-1, the J call TRBJ1-5, with D unclear. V gave up 11 bases and J gave up 2 bases, with 13 bases separating them. The CDR3 has 13 amino acids. In germline, CDR1 is MNHNS, CDR2 SASEGT. CDR3 bases: TGTGCCCACAGCGTCCAGGGCAATCAGCCCCAGCATTTT. Residues: CAHSVQGNQPQHF.

As for this clonotype: The size of this beta chain means little, since it is a stray read in a library made for alpha chains. The chain carries TRBV5-1 and TRBJ2-1, with TRBD1 identical over 10 bases. J gave up 6 bases and V 7 bases, and 13 bases lay outside the gene matches. The CDR3 consists of 16 residues. The V gene's germline CDR1 is SGHRS and CDR2 YFSETQ. This chain's CDR3 is CASFPSGTGDGNEQFF. The CDR3 DNA is TGCGCCAGCTTCCCGTCCGGGACAGGGGATGGCAATGAGCAGTTCTTC.

About this clonotype: The size of this beta chain means little, since it is a stray read in a library made for alpha chains. J is TRBJ2-6 and V is TRBV19, with no clear D. Germline CDR1 and CDR2: LNHDA and SQIVND (reference sequence). The CDR3 consists of 17 residues. V lost 6 bases to trimming and J lost 0 bases, with 15 bases between them. In nucleotides, the CDR3 is TGTGCCAGTAGCCGAAAAAGGGATACCTCTGGGGCCAACGTCCTGACTTTC. It codes for CASSRKRDTSGANVLTF.

This clonotype has ten or more counts. The size of this beta chain means little, since it is a stray read in a library made for alpha chains. The chain couples TRBV4-1 to TRBJ1-5; D uncertain. The CDR3 runs 14 residues. V was cut by 1 base and J by 5 bases, with 9 bases left in between. Germline V lookup: CDR1 MGHRA, CDR2 YSYEKL. CDR3 nucleotides: TGCGCCAGCAGCCAAGTCCAGGAGGATCAGCCCCAGCATTTT. Encoded protein: CASSQVQEDQPQHF.

This clonotype is labeled medium-sized. In a library made to pick up alpha chains, this beta chain is a stray read with a size that means little. CDR3 residues: CASSLITGTANTEAFF. CDR3 sequence (DNA): TGCGCCAGCAGCTTAATTACCGGGACAGCGAACACTGAAGCTTTCTTT. The V and J genes are TRBV5-1 and TRBJ1-1; TRBD1 matches 7 bases. Germline V lookup: CDR1 SGHRS, CDR2 YFSETQ. Trimming removed 2 bases from V and 1 base from J; junction bases left unmatched: 8. This CDR3 has 16 residues.